This T cell receptor (beta chain) emerged from a study of Ad26.COV2.S vaccination and SARS-CoV-2 variants. About the research overall: The study gave Ad26.COV2.S intramuscularly, once or twice 56 days apart.

About this clone: What it binds is not known.

The CDR3 is made up of 17 amino acids. Trimming left V 5 bases short and J 1 base short, with 20 bases between. CDR1 and CDR2 from the germline V gene are SGHTA and FQGNSA. The treatment: approximately 18 received Ad26.COV2.S at low or high dose, single or two shots; about five received placebo; per-sample allocation not given. All samples were drawn on day 63, counting from the first vaccine or placebo injection. The sample came from a Boston adult aged 18-55 years. An Ad26 vector expressing Wuhan-strain SARS-CoV-2 spike constituted the vaccine. The table came from immunoSEQ multiplex PCR; TCRdb's copy has only in-frame clones and leaves some out. Of nearly 400,000 clones listed, about 91% are singletons. The study's findings and limits: Estimates derived from TCR breadth and depth analyses may have underestimated total T cell responses.

This specimen consisted of peripheral blood, obtained in a trial of Ad26.COV2.S vaccine versus placebo. The chain uses TRBV7-2 and TRBJ2-5; maybe TRBD2 (7 bases). This clonotype originated in a person aged 18-65 years who received the Ad26.COV2.S COVID-19 vaccine or a placebo. The CDR3 sequence: CASSPRRGRDIQETQYF. As DNA, the CDR3 is TGTGCCAGCAGCCCTCGGAGGGGGAGGGATATCCAAGAGACCCAGTACTTC.